This T cell receptor beta chain was observed in a study of blood T cell repertoires in COVID-19. Background on the study: Sites across the United States, Italy and Spain contributed samples from acute and convalescent COVID-19.

Seattle's enrolled individuals joined amid active infection and were then monitored longitudinally. Authors' methods: Estimation of nucleated cell counts relied on the amplification of reference gene primers. Data came from immunoSEQ multiplex PCR; TCRdb stores just in-frame clones and leaves some out. D and trimming come from the DNA, and the V and J calls and clone size come from that table. Seen here are over 150,000 clones, 94% observed once, and the top ten hold approximately 0.8%. CDR1 is MNHEY, CDR2 SVGAGI, per germline. The length of the CDR3 is 14 residues. J was trimmed by 8 bases and V by 6 bases; bases with no gene match: 7.

The sample taken for sequencing was peripheral blood. The chain uses TRBV6-5 and TRBJ1-4, with 9 bases fitting TRBD1. The TCR comes from a man aged 25-45 years with COVID-19, enrolled during active disease. In nucleotides, the CDR3 is TGTGCCAGCAGAGCCTCCGGGACAGGGGAAAAACTGTTTTTT. Its protein is CASRASGTGEKLFF.